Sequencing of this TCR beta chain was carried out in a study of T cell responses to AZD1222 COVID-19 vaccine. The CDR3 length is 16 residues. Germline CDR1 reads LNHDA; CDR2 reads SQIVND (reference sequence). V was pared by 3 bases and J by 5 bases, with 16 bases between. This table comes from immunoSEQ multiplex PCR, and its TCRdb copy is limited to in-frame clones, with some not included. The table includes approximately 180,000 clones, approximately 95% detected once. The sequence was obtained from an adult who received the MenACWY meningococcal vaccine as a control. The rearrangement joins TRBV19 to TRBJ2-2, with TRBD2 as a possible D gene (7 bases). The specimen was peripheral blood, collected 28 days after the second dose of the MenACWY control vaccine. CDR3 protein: CASSMGSGGRTGELFF. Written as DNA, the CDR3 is TGTGCCAGTAGTATGGGGTCCGGGGGGCGGACCGGGGAGCTGTTTTTT. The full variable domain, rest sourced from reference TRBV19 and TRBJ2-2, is DGGITQSPKYLFRKEGQNVTLSCEQNLNHDAMYWYRQDPGQGLRLIYYSQIVNDFQKGDIAEGYSVSREKKESFPLTVTSAQKNPTAFYLCASSMGSGGRTGELFFGEGSRLTVL.